This TCR beta chain was sequenced in a study of cytomegalovirus exposure and HLA in healthy donors. Study-wide points: Previously analyzed data showed that most TCR beta V segments were productive at a frequency of about 90% or about 30%. Later analysis suggested links between common viral pathogens and several top significant clusters.

On this clone: Its antigen is unidentified.

Researchers ran the PCR with 60 Vbeta and 13 Jbeta primers. The table came from immunoSEQ multiplex PCR; TCRdb's copy has only in-frame clones and leaves some out. The sample's table shows some 64,000 clones. What was sequenced was PBMCs. The source is a woman in her twenties or thirties in good health and CMV-seronegative.

CDR3 bases: TGCAGCGCGGCTGGCGGGGGGGTATACAATGAGCAGTTCTTC. Its translation is CSAAGGGVYNEQFF. The chain recombines TRBV29-1 with TRBJ2-1; 9 bases line up with TRBD2. CDR3 length: 14 amino acids. Germline CDR1 and CDR2: SQVTM and ANQGSEA. V trimming: 7 bases; J trimming: 4 bases; junction bases outside the gene matches: 8.